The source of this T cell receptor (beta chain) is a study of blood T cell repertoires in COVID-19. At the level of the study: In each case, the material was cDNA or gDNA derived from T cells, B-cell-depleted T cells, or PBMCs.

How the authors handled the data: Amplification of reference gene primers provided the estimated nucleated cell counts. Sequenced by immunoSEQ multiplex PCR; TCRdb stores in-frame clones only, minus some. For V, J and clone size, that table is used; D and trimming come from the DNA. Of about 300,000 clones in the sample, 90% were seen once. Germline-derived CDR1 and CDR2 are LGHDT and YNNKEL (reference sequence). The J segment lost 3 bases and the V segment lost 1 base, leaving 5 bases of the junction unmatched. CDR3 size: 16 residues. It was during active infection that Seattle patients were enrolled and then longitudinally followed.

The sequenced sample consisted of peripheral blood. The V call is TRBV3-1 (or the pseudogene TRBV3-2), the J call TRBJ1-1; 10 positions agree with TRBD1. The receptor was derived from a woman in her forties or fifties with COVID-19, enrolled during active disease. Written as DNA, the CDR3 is TGTGCCAGCAGCCAAGCCCCGGGACAGGGGTACACTGAAGCTTTCTTT. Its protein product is CASSQAPGQGYTEAFF.